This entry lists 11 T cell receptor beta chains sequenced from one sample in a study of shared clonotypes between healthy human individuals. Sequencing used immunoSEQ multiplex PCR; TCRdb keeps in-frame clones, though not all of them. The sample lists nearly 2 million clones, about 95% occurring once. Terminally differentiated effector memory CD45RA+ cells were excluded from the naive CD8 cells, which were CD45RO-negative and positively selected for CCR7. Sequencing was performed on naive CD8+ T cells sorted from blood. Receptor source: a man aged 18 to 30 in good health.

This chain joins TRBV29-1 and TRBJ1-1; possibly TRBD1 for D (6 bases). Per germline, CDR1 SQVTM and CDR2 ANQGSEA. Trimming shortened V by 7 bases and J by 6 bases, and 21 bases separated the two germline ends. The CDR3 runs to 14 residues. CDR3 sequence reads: CSAGAGDSRAEAFF. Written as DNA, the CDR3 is TGCAGCGCTGGGGCAGGGGACTCCCGAGCTGAAGCTTTCTTT.

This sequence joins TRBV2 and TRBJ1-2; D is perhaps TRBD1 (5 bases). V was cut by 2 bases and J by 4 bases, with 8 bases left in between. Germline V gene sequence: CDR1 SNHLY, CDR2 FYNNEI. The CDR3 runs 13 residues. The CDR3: CASSEKQVYGYTF. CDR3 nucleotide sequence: TGTGCCAGCAGTGAAAAACAGGTCTATGGCTACACCTTC.

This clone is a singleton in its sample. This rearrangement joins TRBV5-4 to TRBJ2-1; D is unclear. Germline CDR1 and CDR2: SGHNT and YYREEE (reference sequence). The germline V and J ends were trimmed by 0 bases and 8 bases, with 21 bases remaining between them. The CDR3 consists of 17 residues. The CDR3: CASSLGAQDPIWDEQFF. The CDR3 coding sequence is TGTGCCAGCAGCTTGGGAGCCCAGGACCCCATATGGGATGAGCAGTTCTTC.

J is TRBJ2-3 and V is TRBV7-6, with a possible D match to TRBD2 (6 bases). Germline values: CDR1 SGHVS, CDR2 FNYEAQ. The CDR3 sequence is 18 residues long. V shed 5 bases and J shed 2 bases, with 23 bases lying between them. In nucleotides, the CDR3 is TGTGCCAGCAGCCCTTGGGGAGGAGGCGGGTCGAACACAGATACGCAGTATTTT. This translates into CASSPWGGGGSNTDTQYF. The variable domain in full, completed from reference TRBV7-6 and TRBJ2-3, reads GAGVSQSPRYKVTKRGQDVALRCDPISGHVSLYWYRQALGQGPEFLTYFNYEAQQDKSGLPNDRFSAERPEGSISTLTIQRTEQRDSAMYRCASSPWGGGGSNTDTQYFGPGTRLTVL.

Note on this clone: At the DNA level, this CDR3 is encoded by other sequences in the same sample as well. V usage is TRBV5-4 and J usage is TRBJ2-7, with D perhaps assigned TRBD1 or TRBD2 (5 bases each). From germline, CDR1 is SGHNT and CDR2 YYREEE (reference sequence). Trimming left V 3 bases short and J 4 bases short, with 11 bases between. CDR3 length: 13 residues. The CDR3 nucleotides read TGTGCCAGCAGCTGGGGACCGTCGTACGAGCAGTACTTC. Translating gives CASSWGPSYEQYF.

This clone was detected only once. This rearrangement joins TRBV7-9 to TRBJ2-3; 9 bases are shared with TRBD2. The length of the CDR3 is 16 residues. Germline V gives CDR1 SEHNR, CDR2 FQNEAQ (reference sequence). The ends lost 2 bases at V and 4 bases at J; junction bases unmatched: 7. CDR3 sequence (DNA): TGTGCCAGCAGCTTAACGCGGGAGGGCCGGGCAGATACGCAGTATTTT. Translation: CASSLTREGRADTQYF.

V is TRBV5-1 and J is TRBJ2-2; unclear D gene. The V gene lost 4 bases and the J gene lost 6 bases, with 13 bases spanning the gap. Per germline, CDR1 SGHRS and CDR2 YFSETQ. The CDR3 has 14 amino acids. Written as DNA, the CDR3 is TGCGCCAGCAGCCTTGGCCCAAGATCCGGGGAGCTGTTTTTT. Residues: CASSLGPRSGELFF.

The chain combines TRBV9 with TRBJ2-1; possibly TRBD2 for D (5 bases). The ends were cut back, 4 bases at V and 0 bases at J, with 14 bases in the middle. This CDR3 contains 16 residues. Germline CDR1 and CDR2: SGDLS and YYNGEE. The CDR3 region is CASSPGLASSYNEQFF. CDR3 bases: TGTGCCAGCAGCCCAGGACTGGCGAGCTCCTACAATGAGCAGTTCTTC.

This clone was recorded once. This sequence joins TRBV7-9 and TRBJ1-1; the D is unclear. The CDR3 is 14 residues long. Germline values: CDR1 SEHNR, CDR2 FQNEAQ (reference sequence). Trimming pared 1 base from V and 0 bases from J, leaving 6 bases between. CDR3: CASSLDTMNTEAFF. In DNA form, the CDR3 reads TGTGCCAGCAGCTTAGACACGATGAACACTGAAGCTTTCTTT.

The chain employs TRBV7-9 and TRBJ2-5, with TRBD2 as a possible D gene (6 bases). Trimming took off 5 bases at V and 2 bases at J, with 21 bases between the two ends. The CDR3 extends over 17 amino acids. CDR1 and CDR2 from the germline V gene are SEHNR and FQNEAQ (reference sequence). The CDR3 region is CASSPASGGSAQETQYF. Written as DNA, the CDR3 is TGTGCCAGCAGCCCCGCGTCTGGAGGGTCGGCTCAAGAGACCCAGTACTTC.

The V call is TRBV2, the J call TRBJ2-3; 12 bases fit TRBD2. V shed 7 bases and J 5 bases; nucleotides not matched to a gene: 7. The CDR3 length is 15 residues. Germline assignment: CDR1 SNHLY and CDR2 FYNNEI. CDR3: CASTDWTSGEDTQYF. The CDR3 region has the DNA TGTGCCAGCACCGATTGGACTAGCGGGGAAGATACGCAGTATTTT.